This entry features one T cell receptor beta chain sequence. Its antigen is still unknown. No clone much larger than this one lies a single base away; base qualities are absent. The library was obtained by the immunoSEQ multiplex PCR assay. A mixture of 60 forward primers for TCR Vbeta segments and 13 reverse primers for TCR Jbeta segments was used in the multiplex PCR. The CDR3 region of rearranged TCR beta genes was amplified from genomic DNA with a multiplex PCR assay. Amplified TCR beta libraries were sequenced as 87-base-pair reads on the Illumina HiSeq System. From the authors' description of their analysis: In a later analysis, tens of millions of unique TCR beta chains were counted across the approximately 670 repertoires, and around 11 million of these chains were shared by at least two donors. Raw reads were error-corrected and collapsed into unique sequences by a nearest-neighbor algorithm in which closely related sequences were merged to remove PCR and sequencing errors. Alignment of CDR3 sequences to IMGT reference sequences was used to assign V, D and J gene segments. For a sequence to be retained, at least a six-nucleotide match to both a V gene segment and a J gene segment was required. Rearrangements were classified as productive when the CDR3 lacked stop codons and remained in frame with V and J, and all other rearrangements were classified as non-productive. Following IMGT convention, CDR3 was defined as the stretch from the second conserved V-encoded cysteine up to the conserved J-encoded phenylalanine. In an earlier analysis of 550 to 650 of the donors, sequences lacking an unambiguous match to a single V gene segment were excluded. An earlier analysis of about 600 of the donors called V segments functional above 56.7% productive rearrangements and segregating when the between-donor standard deviation exceeded 5%. A statistical classification framework was built for diagnosing cytomegalovirus status from the catalog of TCR beta chain sequences. V and J gene assignment, in a later analysis, came from comparing TCR nucleotide sequences with IMGT/GENE-DB human TR gene sequences. In a later analysis, CDR3 sequences and most-parsimonious VDJ recombination scenarios were assigned using the TCRdist pipeline. In a later analysis, each TCR beta chain was defined by its CDR3 amino acid sequence together with its V-gene family, and reads lacking a unique V-gene family were excluded. A later analysis removed roughly 590 highly shared, low-generation-probability nucleotide sequences to deal with suspected cross-contamination and a sequencing artifact. In a later analysis, a clonal expansion index was calculated for each public chain from normalized within-repertoire ranks of inferred template counts. A later analysis computed generation probabilities with a VDJ recombination model fitted to out-of-frame rearrangements, and checked the results against IGoR. In a later analysis, TCR-TCR, TCR-HLA and TCR-CMV co-occurrence was scored with hypergeometric tests, and a repertoire-size bias correction was applied to TCR pairs. To estimate false discovery rates, a later analysis permuted the HLA or CMV assignments 20 times. In a later analysis, co-occurring TCRs were grouped using DBSCAN, and TCRdist sequence similarity was added for clustering within HLA-allele-positive subsets. Repertoires with fewer than 30,000 or more than 120,000 public chains, plus five repertoires with anomalous nucleotide sharing, were excluded from co-occurrence clustering. The source is immuneACCESS, and TCRdb retained only in-frame sequences with V and J called. Part of the clones is not carried over; for the studies checked, unresolved V genes explain less than half of this, and the remainder is unexplained. From that table come the V and J calls and clone size; the DNA was used to work out D and trimming. The sample profile shows nearly 200,000 clones; around 86% of them were found once. The top ten clones comprise under 7.5% of the sample.

The germline ends are 16 bases apart after V is trimmed by 4 bases and J by 4 bases. The germline V gene sets CDR1 to SGHTA and CDR2 to FQGNSA. The cysteine opens and the phenylalanine closes a CDR3 of 16 amino acids. The entry retains the CDR3 DNA only, 48 bases that are in frame from base 1. The data belong to a study of cytomegalovirus exposure and HLA in healthy donors (TCRdb year 2017). Study-level background: An earlier analysis of roughly 500 of the donors reported around 280 Gb of sequence data and around 110 million unique TCR beta sequences obtained from approximately 180 million T cells. All discovery cohort repertoires had been generated on a single sequencing platform. The later analysis used no new phenotypic data to find candidate immune exposures, relying instead on TCR beta sequences and their occurrence across donors. A later genetic analysis took genome-wide SNP genotypes for about 55% of the roughly 700 donors and used that subset as a discovery cohort. HLA typing covered class I and class II loci at four-digit resolution. The study used immunosequencing to profile the T cell repertoires of under 700 subjects and linked those repertoires to cytomegalovirus serostatus. High-throughput TCR immunosequencing, statistical association of individual TCRs with disease status, and machine learning were combined to predict cytomegalovirus infection status. In addition to the first cohort of 500 to 850 subjects, a separate validation cohort of 100 to 150 different subjects was used. An early release that covered some 630 HLA-typed donors contained approximately 290 gigabases of sequencing data and roughly 84 million unique TCR sequences. Among several hundred genotyped donors of the cohort, an average of about 240,000 unique TCR beta nucleotide sequences was sequenced per donor, of which about 18% were non-productive. To decide whether each TCR beta V gene segment behaved as functional or pseudogenic, an earlier analysis of fewer than 750 of the donors relied on high-throughput TCR beta sequencing. The number of typed donors differed by locus: 629-630 for A, B, C, DRB1 and DQB1; approximately 520 for DQA1; approximately 600 for DPA1; and about 470 for DPB1. The study aimed to test whether cataloging public T cell receptors could reveal signatures of past pathogen exposure. The genetic ancestry cluster associated with self-reported Caucasian donors included about 81% of the roughly 380 genotyped donors. Because of strong linkage in the cohort, a few DR-DQ haplotypes were treated as single units for association and clustering. In a later analysis, previously published TCR beta repertoires from about 640 donors were re-analyzed and high-resolution HLA genotyping was added so that TCR occurrence patterns could be studied. Donor age, sex, ethnicity and CMV serostatus were compiled together with the repertoire data. Study-wide findings and limitations: In a later analysis, most CMV-associated TCR beta chains were found to appear HLA-restricted, with HLA associations seemingly driven largely by CMV exposure. For the cohort, immune exposure information was limited to CMV serostatus. The cohort was sequenced for TCR beta chains only, and without alpha or paired-chain data the features that could be detected were limited. The sequencing pipeline was judged likely to have produced a cluster of highly shared sequence variants as a technical artifact. When HLA alleles, especially DR and DQ, strongly co-occurred, attributing TCR associations to individual alleles was difficult. Because HLA typing was missing for some donors at each locus, association tests included only the typed subset. Compared with equally common non-associated chains, HLA-associated TCR beta chains in a later analysis were more clonally expanded and had lower generation probabilities. In a later analysis, the rate of TCR association differed among HLA loci, with DRB1 alleles having the most associated TCRs and HLA-C alleles having the fewest. In a later analysis, some 18,000 TCR beta sequences were associated with specific HLA alleles at a false discovery rate of 0.05. Cytomegalovirus status was reported to be diagnosed by the classifier with high specificity and sensitivity in both the original and validation cohorts. Because counts were too low, roughly 16 rarely observed V segments, including chromosome 9 orphons, were excluded from the earlier analysis of around 590 of the donors. In the study, about 150 TCR beta chains were listed as associated with cytomegalovirus. Several of the top co-occurrence clusters appeared to be linked to parvovirus B19, influenza, CMV and Epstein-Barr virus, according to a later analysis. V-gene and J-gene trimming of TCR beta chains was associated with a missense DCLRE1C variant in a later genetic analysis, and the association was replicated in an independent cohort. Some IMGT-functional V segments, including TRBV6-2 and TRBV6-3, could not be told apart with the 87-base-pair reads, so those segments were excluded. Correlated functional status among segregating V segments might reflect linkage disequilibrium, but an unknown experimental factor could not be ruled out. According to the authors, the approach could potentially be generalized to other disease states and immunological phenotypes. The presence/absence analyses assumed that sequencing depth was roughly uniform across donors, and that assumption may not be true. Three of the identified cytomegalovirus-associated TCR beta chains were confirmed in vitro to be specific for cytomegalovirus antigens. A further reported finding was that TCR beta sequences accurately predicted the HLA-A and HLA-B alleles for most subjects in the first cohort. Most TCR sequences were observed very rarely across donors, whereas some public TCRs were present in many individuals. Broadly in line with IMGT annotations, most TCR beta V segments showed up in productive rearrangements about 90% or about 30% of the time in an earlier analysis of around 550 of the donors. Compared with the 666-donor mean, donors in an Asian-associated ancestry cluster had fewer N-insertions in productive TCRs, according to a later genetic analysis.

The cohort was made up of 666 healthy bone marrow donors. At the time of sampling, every cohort member was nominally healthy, though immune exposures that went unrecorded were likely present. The donor was CMV seropositive and belonged to the group of 250 to 350 seropositive cohort members. Each donor provided a peripheral blood sample, and peripheral blood mononuclear cells were used for TCR beta sequencing. Genomic DNA extraction from the blood cell samples was performed with the Qiagen DNeasy Blood Extraction Kit. The sequence was obtained from a woman aged 45 to 65 in good health and CMV-seropositive. Sequencing was performed on PBMCs. The chain is assembled from TRBV7-2 and TRBJ2-2; no D gene call is confident. The CDR3 region has the sequence CASSSHNLPSTGELFF. The base sequence is TGTGCCAGCAGCTCCCACAACCTCCCCTCCACCGGGGAGCTGTTTTTT.